Only one count was recorded for the clone carrying this T cell receptor (beta chain). The antigen remains undetermined. The data were taken from a study of OX40 agonist ivuxolimab in advanced cancers. Study context: At 65% to 90% male, the cohort had a mean age of 60 years, ranging from 23 to 79. Broader study findings: Clones of CD4+ and CD8+ blood T cells grew by week 6 at doses of 0.1 to 3.0 mg/kg.

V gave up 4 bases and J gave up 1 base; unmatched junction bases: 8. The CDR3 contains 16 residues. Germline loops: CDR1 SGHNT, CDR2 YYREEE (reference sequence). Patients were ineligible given autoimmune disease history or systemic immunosuppression. Sequencing was performed with immunoSEQ multiplex PCR; in TCRdb, only in-frame clones are kept and a portion is missing. The sample has 98,000 or so clones, 80% to 90% seen once. This chain uses TRBV5-4 with TRBJ2-3; 8 positions agree with TRBD2. The TCR comes from an adult with an advanced solid tumor such as melanoma, head and neck, liver or kidney cancer. The sequencing here drew on CD4+ or CD8+ T cells sorted from blood, taken in a trial of the OX40 agonist ivuxolimab. CDR3 residues: CASSHGGAVGTDTQYF. The CDR3 region has the DNA TGTGCCAGCAGCCACGGGGGGGCGGTGGGCACAGATACGCAGTATTTT.